The text below deals with one T cell receptor beta chain. CDR3 size: 16 residues. Germline assignment: CDR1 SGHTA and CDR2 FQGNSA. Trimming left V 1 base short and J 2 bases short, with 15 bases between. The entry originates in a study of OX40 agonist ivuxolimab in advanced cancers. Repertoires were generated with immunoSEQ multiplex PCR, while TCRdb's copy carries only in-frame clones and drops some. The repertoire holds under 90,000 clones, approximately 84% seen once, with more than 2% in the top ten. The origin of this receptor is an adult with an advanced solid tumor such as melanoma, head and neck, liver or kidney cancer. The chain recombines TRBV7-2 with TRBJ2-7; D is possibly TRBD1 (6 bases). The specimen was CD4+ or CD8+ T cells sorted from blood, collected in a trial of the OX40 agonist ivuxolimab. CDR3 residues: CASSLVSGTSTYEQYF. CDR3 DNA sequence: TGTGCCAGCAGCTTAGTGTCGGGGACATCAACCTACGAGCAGTACTTC.